Listed below are T cell receptor beta chains from one sample, sequenced in a study of Graves' ophthalmopathy and Graves' hyperthyroidism. From the multiplex PCR reads, TCRdb called clonotypes with MiXCR, one entry per CDR3 protein. The table shows hundreds of thousands of distinct CDR3 sequences, with roughly 20% occurring only once. Sequenced sample: peripheral blood. The receptors here all came from a woman under 30 with stable Graves' hyperthyroidism. Some clones in this sample may be carry-over from other donors' samples. The CDR3 runs from the conserved cysteine through the conserved F or W. D genes are given only for firm matches. Clone sizes are given selectively: once, few, many, or a class where the clone is expanded.

clone size	J gene	CDR3 length	V gene	D gene	CDR3 DNA	CDR3 protein
-	TRBJ2-7	14	TRBV27	TRBD1	TGTGCCAGCAGTTTATCGGTACAGGGGTACGAGCAGTACTTC	CASSLSVQGYEQYF
many	TRBJ2-7	13	TRBV5-1	-	TGCGCCAGCAGCTTGGGACAGCTCTACGAGCAGTACTTC	CASSLGQLYEQYF
-	TRBJ1-2	15	TRBV6-1	-	TGTGCCAGCCGCTATGCGGGGTTAAGTGACTATGGCTACACCTTC	CASRYAGLSDYGYTF
-	TRBJ1-2	15	TRBV12-3/TRBV12-4	-	TGTGCCAGCAGTGGACTACGCGGCAGGGGCGGAGGCTACACCTTC	CASSGLRGRGGGYTF
few	TRBJ1-1	14	TRBV18	TRBD1	TGTGCCAGCTCACGCCGGGACAGGAACACTGAAGCTTTCTTT	CASSRRDRNTEAFF
many	TRBJ1-2	14	TRBV7-3	-	TGTGCCAGCAGCCCCTCCGGGACTAGCTATGGCTACACCTTC	CASSPSGTSYGYTF
-	TRBJ2-5	11	TRBV29-1	-	TGCAGCGGGGCCTACCAAGATACCCAGTACTTC	CSGAYQDTQYF
-	TRBJ1-1	16	TRBV6-5	-	TGTGCCAGCAGTTACACTCCACAGGGTATGAACACTGAAGCTTTCTTT	CASSYTPQGMNTEAFF
many	TRBJ2-2	14	TRBV24-1	-	TGTGCCACCAGTGATCCCGGCCATCACGGGGAGCTGTTTTTT	CATSDPGHHGELFF
-	TRBJ2-7	14	TRBV11-2	-	TGTGCCAGCAGCTTAGTTCCGGGCTCCCCTCCGCCGGACTTC	CASSLVPGSPPPDF
many	TRBJ2-5	13	TRBV30	TRBD2	TGTGCCTGGAGTGTCGTGGGGGGGAAGACCCAGTACTTC	CAWSVVGGKTQYF
few	TRBJ2-4	16	TRBV7-2	-	TGTGCCAGCACCGGTACTCTCGCCCTAGCCAAAAACATTCAGTACTTC	CASTGTLALAKNIQYF
many	TRBJ1-5	16	TRBV12-3/TRBV12-4	-	TGTGCCAGCAGTTCACCCCCCCACGGGAGCAATCAGCCCCAGCATTTT	CASSSPPHGSNQPQHF
many	TRBJ1-2	13	TRBV27	-	TGTGCCAGCAGTCCAACGGACAGCTATGGCTACACCTTC	CASSPTDSYGYTF
many	TRBJ2-2	14	TRBV6-4	TRBD1	TGTGCCAGCCGGGGACAGGGGAGTACCGGGGAGCTGTTTTTT	CASRGQGSTGELFF
many	TRBJ2-4	13	TRBV12-3/TRBV12-4	TRBD2	TGTGCCAGCAGTTTGGGCGGGAGAGACATTCAGTACTTC	CASSLGGRDIQYF
many	TRBJ2-7	14	TRBV19	TRBD2	TGTGCCAGTAGTTTCCGAGGACCGGGGGGCGAGCAGTACTTC	CASSFRGPGGEQYF
many	TRBJ1-5	14	TRBV19	TRBD1	TGTGCCAGTAGTCGTACGGACAGGGGTCAGCCCCAGCATTTT	CASSRTDRGQPQHF
-	TRBJ2-3	13	TRBV2	-	TGTGCCACTCGCGGGACGGAGGGGGATACGCAGTATTTT	CATRGTEGDTQYF
many	TRBJ2-5	15	TRBV20-1	TRBD2	TGCAGTGCTCCCCCAGGAGCGGGGGGCCAAGAGACCCAGTACTTC	CSAPPGAGGQETQYF
-	TRBJ2-5	16	TRBV15	-	TGTGCCACCAGCAGAGGGGGACGGGGGAACCAAGAGACCCAGTACTTC	CATSRGGRGNQETQYF
-	TRBJ2-7	17	TRBV3-1	TRBD2	TGTGCCAGCAGCAAGGGGACTAGCGGGAGGAGCTCCTACGAGCAGTACTTC	CASSKGTSGRSSYEQYF
few	TRBJ2-6	16	TRBV4-1	-	TGCGCCAGCAGCCATAGACAGTCCTCTGGGGCCAACGTCCTGACTTTC	CASSHRQSSGANVLTF
few	TRBJ2-5	12	TRBV7-2	-	TGTGCCAGCAGCCTTCTTATAGAGACCCAGTACTTC	CASSLLIETQYF
-	TRBJ1-1	15	TRBV28	TRBD1	TGTGCCAGCAGTTCCCCAACCACAGGGGGCTTCGAAGCTTTCTTT	CASSSPTTGGFEAFF
-	TRBJ1-1	15	TRBV10-3	-	TGTGCCATCAGCCCTACCCTTGTCCGCGGCACTGAAGCTTTCTTT	CAISPTLVRGTEAFF
-	TRBJ2-7	15	TRBV20-1	-	TGCAGTGCTCCCCGGCCGGGGGTAAGCTCCTACGAGCAGTACTTC	CSAPRPGVSSYEQYF
many	TRBJ1-5	15	TRBV7-6	TRBD1	TGTGCCAGCAGCGCGGGACAGGGGAGATATCAGCCCCAGCATTTT	CASSAGQGRYQPQHF
few	TRBJ2-2	13	TRBV7-3	-	TGTGCCAGCAGCCGGGACAATACCGGGGAGCTGTTTTTT	CASSRDNTGELFF
many	TRBJ2-1	15	TRBV6-1	-	TGTGCCAGCAGTGAAATCAGGGTAACAGCCAATGAGCAGTTCTTC	CASSEIRVTANEQFF
-	TRBJ1-2	14	TRBV7-2	-	TGTGCCAGCAGCTCCTTTCAACTGAACTATGGCTACACCTTC	CASSSFQLNYGYTF
-	TRBJ1-1	13	TRBV14	-	TGTGCCAGCAGCCAAGAGCAGGGAACTGAAGCTTTCTTT	CASSQEQGTEAFF
-	TRBJ1-3	17	TRBV10-2	TRBD1	TGCGCCAGCAGGGTTTACTTACAGGGGGACTCTGGAAACACCATATATTTT	CASRVYLQGDSGNTIYF
many	TRBJ1-1	17	TRBV15	-	TGTGCCACCAGCAGAGAGGCAGGGGAGGACATGAACACTGAAGCTTTCTTT	CATSREAGEDMNTEAFF
many	TRBJ1-2	14	TRBV19	TRBD1	TGTGCCAGTACTGGACAGGGTAAGGGCTATGGCTACACCTTC	CASTGQGKGYGYTF
few	TRBJ2-2	12	TRBV24-1	-	TGTGCCACCCGGGACCCGACCGGGGAGCTGTTTTTT	CATRDPTGELFF
few	TRBJ1-2	13	TRBV12-3/TRBV12-4	-	TGTGCCAGCAGTTTCGCCGGTTCCGCTGGCTACACCTTC	CASSFAGSAGYTF
many	TRBJ2-7	17	TRBV18	TRBD1	TGTGCCAGCTCGCCCCTTTCCTCGGGACAGGCCCTTTTAGAGCAGTACTTC	CASSPLSSGQALLEQYF
many	TRBJ1-5	12	TRBV24-1	-	TGTGCCACCAGTGATTTGCAAGGCCCCCAGCATTTT	CATSDLQGPQHF
many	TRBJ1-2	14	TRBV29-1	TRBD1	TGCAGCGTAGCGGGACAGCGACCTAACTATGGCTACACCTTC	CSVAGQRPNYGYTF
-	TRBJ1-2	14	TRBV6-1	TRBD1	TGTGCCAGCTCCAGCCTGTGGACAGGGAACGGCTACACCTTC	CASSSLWTGNGYTF
-	TRBJ2-7	17	TRBV11-2	TRBD1	TGTGCCAGCAGCTTAGGGGGGTCCGGGACAGGGGTTCACGAGCAGTACTTC	CASSLGGSGTGVHEQYF
many	TRBJ2-7	12	TRBV6-5	-	TGTGCCAGCAGTAACGGCCGGGGCGAGCAGTACTTC	CASSNGRGEQYF
-	TRBJ1-1	15	TRBV20-1	-	TGCAGTGCTAGGCTGGCGCGGGGGCCGAACACTGAAGCTTTCTTT	CSARLARGPNTEAFF
many	TRBJ2-7	14	TRBV12-3/TRBV12-4	-	TGTGCCAGCAGTGCCCAACGGACAGTAGACGAGCAGTACTTC	CASSAQRTVDEQYF
many	TRBJ1-1	14	TRBV29-1	-	TGCAGCGTTGAAGTTCAGGGGAGGATCACTGAAGCTTTCTTT	CSVEVQGRITEAFF
-	TRBJ2-3	14	TRBV2	-	TGTGCCAGCACAGAGTGGTCCGGCACAGATACGCAGTATTTT	CASTEWSGTDTQYF
-	TRBJ1-1	15	TRBV28	-	TGTGCCAGCAGTTTATGGGGGGAGGGGAACACTGAAGCTTTCTTT	CASSLWGEGNTEAFF
many	TRBJ1-2	13	TRBV11-2	-	TGTGCCAGCAGCTTAGGGGAGTTGTATGGCTACACCTTC	CASSLGELYGYTF
-	TRBJ1-6	15	TRBV20-1	-	TGCAGTGCTAGAGATACGGCGTGGGGGGGTTCACCCCTCCACTTT	CSARDTAWGGSPLHF
once	TRBJ1-1	13	TRBV12-3/TRBV12-4	-	TGTGCCAGCAGTTTAGGCGGCCCCTTTGAAGCTTTCTTT	CASSLGGPFEAFF